The 18 T cell receptor beta chains in this list originate from one sample, sequenced in a study of early T cells in non-severe SARS-CoV-2 infection. TCRdb re-analysed the 5' RACE reads in MiXCR, keeping a single row per CDR3 protein. The sample includes approximately 34,000 distinct CDR3 sequences, 5.4% of them seen just once. The specimen comprised whole blood, sampled at baseline. Receptors were obtained from an adult who was a healthcare worker with PCR-confirmed SARS-CoV-2 infection or an uninfected control (not recorded which).

This clonotype was recorded a few times. The rearrangement links TRBV7-9 to TRBJ1-1, with a weak D call TRBD1 (6 bases). The CDR3 is 16 residues long. V gave up 5 bases and J gave up 6 bases, with 22 bases separating them. Germline-derived CDR1 and CDR2 are SEHNR and FQNEAQ (reference sequence). The CDR3 DNA reads TGTGCCAGCAGCGCGAGGGGCTCGAAGGGGGAGCCTGAAGCTTTCTTT. It translates to CASSARGSKGEPEAFF.

This clonotype was detected ten times or more. This chain links TRBV12-3 or TRBV12-4 with TRBJ1-2; the D gene is possibly TRBD1 (5 bases). V was clipped by 1 base and J by 3 bases, with 6 bases between them. The CDR3 runs 13 residues. The CDR3 spells CASSLEQDYGYTF. CDR3 DNA: TGTGCCAGCAGTTTAGAACAGGACTATGGCTACACCTTC.

This clonotype was seen repeatedly, ten times or more. This chain joins TRBV18 and TRBJ2-5; D remains ambiguous. V lost 3 bases, J lost 0 bases, and 5 bases lay in between. Germline CDR1 is KGHSH and CDR2 is LQKENI. The CDR3 runs 13 residues. The CDR3 DNA reads as TGTGCCAGCTCACCCCTAGACCAAGAGACCCAGTACTTC. This encodes CASSPLDQETQYF.

This clonotype was recorded many times. This sequence joins TRBV11-3 and TRBJ2-5; 9 nucleotides match TRBD1. Unmatched junction bases numbered 9, after V lost 5 bases and J lost 5 bases. The germline CDR1 and CDR2 sequences are SGHNT and YENEEA. This CDR3 is 15 amino acids long. The CDR3 sequence is CASSLWDRASETQYF. CDR3 coding DNA: TGTGCCAGCAGCCTATGGGACAGGGCCTCGGAGACCCAGTACTTC.

This sequence joins TRBV10-2 and TRBJ2-7; TRBD2 might be the D (5 bases). Germline values: CDR1 WSHSY, CDR2 SAAADI. Between the trimmed V and J ends, which lost 2 bases and 2 bases, there was a span of 16 bases. This CDR3 region has 16 residues. The CDR3 region has the DNA TGCGCCAGCAGTGAGCCAATGACGGGGATTGCCTACGAGCAGTACTTC. Translation: CASSEPMTGIAYEQYF.

This clonotype was picked up many times. The chain recombines TRBV4-1 with TRBJ2-7, with D hard to call. Between the trimmed V and J ends, which lost 2 bases and 2 bases, there was a span of 16 bases. CDR1 MGHRA and CDR2 YSYEKL come from the germline V gene. The CDR3 loop spans 16 amino acids. CDR3 amino acids: CASSQIGYVSTYEQYF. The CDR3, as DNA: TGCGCCAGCAGCCAAATCGGATACGTCTCCACCTACGAGCAGTACTTC.

This clonotype was detected only once. The chain has TRBV18 and TRBJ2-5, with D uncertain. Trimming took 2 bases from V and 5 from J, leaving 6 bases between them. The CDR3 length is 12 residues. The germline V gene encodes CDR1 KGHSH and CDR2 LQKENI. The CDR3 loop is CASSPAEETQYF. Written as DNA, the CDR3 is TGTGCCAGCTCACCAGCCGAGGAGACCCAGTACTTC.

This clonotype was counted a few times. CDR3 sequence: CASSLDNKNIQYF. In nucleotides, the CDR3 is TGCGCCAGCAGCTTGGACAACAAAAACATTCAGTACTTC. The V and J genes are TRBV5-1 and TRBJ2-4; D uncertain. This CDR3 has 13 amino acids. The germline V and J ends were trimmed by 0 bases and 3 bases, with 4 bases remaining between them. Germline V gene data show CDR1 as SGHRS and CDR2 as YFSETQ.

V gene TRBV19 combines with J gene TRBJ2-3, with TRBD1 identical over 8 bases. Germline CDR1 is LNHDA and CDR2 is SQIVND (reference sequence). The length of the CDR3 is 14 residues. V lost 9 bases to trimming and J lost 2 bases; unmatched junction nucleotides: 7. The CDR3 DNA reads as TGTGCCAGCAAGACAGGGGTAGTCACAGATACGCAGTATTTT. Amino acid sequence: CASKTGVVTDTQYF.

This clonotype was counted ten times or more. The chain has TRBV19 and TRBJ1-5; D is uncertain. Germline lookup yields CDR1 LNHDA and CDR2 SQIVND (reference sequence). This CDR3 spans 12 amino acids. The V and J ends lost 7 bases and 8 bases respectively, with 12 bases between them. The CDR3 DNA reads as TGTGCCAGTACTACTCCTGCGGAGCCCCAGCATTTT. It translates to CASTTPAEPQHF.

This clonotype was picked up many times. The V call is TRBV14, the J call TRBJ1-3, with D hard to call. The CDR3 loop spans 17 amino acids. Trimming left V 0 bases short and J 4 bases short, with 16 bases between. Germline-derived CDR1 and CDR2 are SGHDN and FVKESK. As DNA, the CDR3 is TGTGCCAGCAGCCAAGATACGGGTGGAGTTACAGGAAACACCATATATTTT. Translated, it gives CASSQDTGGVTGNTIYF.

In its sample, this clonotype was seen a few times. A much larger clone is a single base away; this may be a read error. DNA for the CDR3: TGTGCCAGCAGTGACTTATCTAGCGGGACTTACAATGAGCAGTTCTTC. Its protein is CASSDLSSGTYNEQFF. The chain employs TRBV6-4 and TRBJ2-1; 9 bases agree with TRBD2. After removal of 1 base from V and 4 bases from J, the junction contained 5 bases not matched to a gene. Germline V lookup: CDR1 MRHNA, CDR2 SNTAGT. The length of the CDR3 is 16 residues.

This clonotype was picked up many times. The chain has TRBV20-1 and TRBJ1-5; TRBD1 matches at 7 bases. The germline V gene has CDR1 DFQATT and CDR2 SNEGSKA (reference sequence). This CDR3 has 16 amino acids. The V segment lost 0 bases and the J segment 1 base; nucleotides outside the gene matches: 6. CDR3 nucleotides: TGCAGTGCTAGAGAACCCAACAGGGGAAGCAATCAGCCCCAGCATTTT. This translates into CSAREPNRGSNQPQHF.

This chain links TRBV7-6 with TRBJ2-2; 7 bases map to TRBD2. Germline CDR1 is SGHVS and CDR2 is FNYEAQ. V lost 5 bases, J lost 5 bases, and 5 bases stayed unmatched. This CDR3 has 14 amino acids. The CDR3 DNA sequence: TGTGCCAGCAGCCCCGCCGGGAGGACCGGGGAGCTGTTTTTT. Translated, it gives CASSPAGRTGELFF.

Within the sample, this clonotype is medium-sized (0.01 to 0.1%). The chain carries TRBV11-3 and TRBJ2-4; the match to TRBD2 covers 9 bases. The germline V gene has CDR1 SGHNT and CDR2 YENEEA. The CDR3 covers 15 residues. V shed 4 bases, J shed 4 bases, and the junction held 5 bases outside the gene matches. CDR3 in DNA: TGTGCCAGCAGCTACGCAGCGGGAGGAAAAAACATTCAGTACTTC. Protein sequence: CASSYAAGGKNIQYF.

This clonotype was counted between two and nine times. V gene TRBV5-4 combines with J gene TRBJ1-6, with 7 bases fitting TRBD1. V shed 3 bases, J shed 4 bases, and the junction held 10 bases outside the gene matches. Germline loops: CDR1 SGHNT, CDR2 YYREEE (reference sequence). The CDR3 consists of 17 residues. The CDR3 spells CASSSGTERLYNSPLHF. The CDR3 DNA sequence: TGTGCCAGCAGCTCCGGGACAGAAAGACTATATAATTCACCCCTCCACTTT. Full variable domain (missing parts from reference TRBV5-4 and TRBJ1-6): ETGVTQSPTHLIKTRGQQVTLRCSSQSGHNTVSWYQQALGQGPQFIFQYYREEENGRGNFPPRFSGLQFPNYSSELNVNALELDDSALYLCASSSGTERLYNSPLHFGNGTRLTVT.

This clonotype was seen a handful of times. The chain combines TRBV15 with TRBJ2-1; TRBD2 aligns across 7 bases. The germline CDR1 and CDR2 sequences are LNHNV and YYDKDF (reference sequence). V gave up 1 base and J gave up 9 bases; unmatched junction bases: 15. The CDR3 sequence is 17 residues long. The CDR3 DNA is TGTGCCACCAGCAGAGCGGGGTCCGGCGGGAGATTAGGTGAGCAGTTCTTC. It codes for CATSRAGSGGRLGEQFF.

This clonotype was counted between two and nine times. The V gene is TRBV4-3, the J gene TRBJ2-3; 10 bases are a match to TRBD1. The CDR3 loop spans 15 amino acids. In germline, CDR1 is LGHNA, CDR2 YSLEER. The trim removed 1 base at V and 12 bases at J, leaving 10 bases unmatched. Here the CDR3 DNA reads TGCGCCAGCAGCCAAGTCGGGACAGGGGATTCAGCACAGTATTTT. Its translation is CASSQVGTGDSAQYF.